A single sample is the source of the 4 T cell receptor beta chains below, sequenced in a study of control samples from healthy donors and cancer patients. The repertoire was sequenced with immunoSEQ multiplex PCR; TCRdb's copy has only in-frame clones and lacks some. Found here are about 78,000 clones, about 89% of them singletons; the top ten hold about 7.6%. Sample: blood. The source is a woman aged 55-69 years in good health.

The chain uses TRBV7-8 and TRBJ2-7, with D possibly TRBD2 on 5 matching bases. The CDR3 runs 14 residues. Trimming cost V 1 base and J 0 bases, with 7 bases left between them. Per the germline V gene, CDR1 is SGHVS and CDR2 is FQNEAQ. CDR3 sequence (DNA): TGTGCCAGCAGCTTAGTTAGCGCCTCCTACGAGCAGTACTTC. This encodes CASSLVSASYEQYF.

The rearrangement uses TRBV9 and TRBJ2-5; D may be TRBD1 (5 bases). The CDR3 sequence is 13 residues long. The germline gives CDR1 SGDLS, CDR2 YYNGEE. Trimming left V 0 bases short and J 3 bases short, with 6 bases between. This chain's CDR3 is CASSVGREETQYF. CDR3 nucleotides: TGTGCCAGCAGCGTAGGCAGGGAAGAGACCCAGTACTTC.

The CDR3 nucleotides read TGTGCCAGTAGTATTCTGGTGACAGGGAACGCAGATACGCAGTATTTT. Encoded protein: CASSILVTGNADTQYF. This sequence joins TRBV19 and TRBJ2-3; 7 bases line up with TRBD1. The germline gives CDR1 LNHDA, CDR2 SQIVND (reference sequence). J was trimmed by 4 bases and V by 3 bases; bases with no gene match: 10. The CDR3 extends over 16 amino acids.

Note on this clone: At one end, the junction sequence differs from germline, possibly due to a read error. The V and J genes are TRBV2 and TRBJ1-2; D possibly corresponds to TRBD1 (6 bases). Germline V gene sequence: CDR1 SNHLY, CDR2 FYNNEI. The CDR3 loop spans 13 amino acids. CDR3 nucleotide sequence: TGTGCCAGCAGCGAAGGGGGTAACTATGGCTACACCTTC. As protein: CASSEGGNYGYTF.